The 2 T cell receptor beta chains reported below all come from one sample, sequenced in a study of neurological immune-mediated disorders. MiXCR, run by TCRdb on the 5' RACE reads, gives a single entry per CDR3 protein. The table lists 80,000 or so distinct CDR3 sequences, approximately 9.4% of them singletons. The sequencing input was PBMCs. All receptors derive from a man aged 50 to 60 in good health.

This clonotype was recorded many times. The chain is built from TRBV12-3 or TRBV12-4 and TRBJ1-3; D is undetermined. Trimming removed 1 base at V and 0 bases at J, with 10 bases between. CDR3 size: 16 residues. The CDR3 reads CASSLEAPNSGNTIYF. Here the CDR3 DNA reads TGTGCCAGCAGTTTAGAGGCGCCGAACTCTGGAAACACCATATATTTT.

About this clonotype: Since a much larger clone is just one base distant, this may be a read error. The CDR3 nucleotides read TGTGCCAGCAGCTTAGAAGGGCGCGTGGGGTACGAGCAGTACTTC. It is translated as CASSLEGRVGYEQYF. This chain connects TRBV7-2 to TRBJ2-7; D not certain. CDR3 length equals 15 residues. Trimming took 1 base from V and 4 from J, leaving 14 bases between them. CDR1 SGHTA and CDR2 FQGNSA come from the germline V gene.